The 7 T cell receptor beta chains reported below all come from one sample, sequenced in a study of blood T cells in healthy people across ages. Using a J-beta primer mix together with a sample-barcoded 5' primer, a second PCR was run for about 7 to 12 cycles. A single record per CDR3 protein comes from TCRdb applying MiXCR to the 5' RACE reads. The table lists around 870,000 distinct CDR3 sequences, around 30% of them singletons. Material: blood. Source of these receptors: a woman at least 80 years old in good health.

J is TRBJ2-1 and V is TRBV29-1; 9 bases match TRBD1. The CDR3 consists of 15 residues. Germline CDR1 reads SQVTM; CDR2 reads ANQGSEA. V was clipped by 7 bases and J by 3 bases; unmatched bases: 10. The CDR3 bases are TGCAGCGCAATTCGCGGGACAGGGCTCTACAATGAGCAGTTCTTC. This sequence encodes CSAIRGTGLYNEQFF.

Details on this clonotype: A much larger clone lies one base from this, so it may be a read error. The rearrangement uses TRBV6-4 and TRBJ2-5, with 7 bases matching TRBD2. Germline CDR1 MRHNA, CDR2 SNTAGT. The CDR3 runs to 14 residues. The junction had 12 bases not matched to a gene; V was cut back by 3 bases and J by 11 bases. The CDR3 sequence: CASSELAAGNEQYF. CDR3 DNA: TGTGCCAGCAGTGAGCTAGCGGCGGGGAATGAGCAGTACTTC.

This clonotype has a count of ten or more. The chain links TRBV20-1 to TRBJ1-1; TRBD1 is a possible D gene (5 bases). There are 13 residues in the CDR3. The V and J ends lost 5 bases and 6 bases respectively, with 16 bases between them. CDR1 and CDR2 from the germline V gene are DFQATT and SNEGSKA (reference sequence). DNA of the CDR3: TGCAGTGCTTGCCACGGGGGTGAGGCTGAAGCTTTCTTT. Its translation: CSACHGGEAEAFF.

This clonotype has at least ten counts. The chain uses TRBV20-1 and TRBJ2-3; D is perhaps TRBD2 (5 bases). Germline lookup yields CDR1 DFQATT and CDR2 SNEGSKA (reference sequence). The CDR3 extends over 12 amino acids. V dropped 0 bases and J dropped 8 bases, with 9 bases sitting between them. The CDR3 spells CSARDRGRTQYF. As DNA, the CDR3 is TGCAGTGCTAGAGATCGGGGTCGTACGCAGTATTTT.

The chain uses TRBV20-1 and TRBJ1-1, with D possibly being TRBD1 (6 bases). CDR3 length equals 14 residues. Trimming took 6 bases from V and 3 from J, leaving 17 bases between them. Germline V CDR1 and CDR2: DFQATT, SNEGSKA (reference sequence). The CDR3 sequence: CSAPKPYRDTEAFF. CDR3 sequence (DNA): TGCAGTGCGCCTAAACCTTACAGGGACACTGAAGCTTTCTTT.

The V call is TRBV27, the J call TRBJ2-1; 11 nucleotides align to TRBD1. The germline V gene has CDR1 MNHEY and CDR2 SMNVEV (reference sequence). The CDR3 totals 15 residues. The V segment lost 3 bases and the J segment 7 bases; nucleotides outside the gene matches: 5. Written as DNA, the CDR3 is TGTGCCAGCAGTTTGCGGGACAGGGGGTCGAATGAGCAGTTCTTC. It codes for CASSLRDRGSNEQFF.

This clonotype has at least ten counts. The chain recombines TRBV6-2 or TRBV6-3 with TRBJ2-6; the D gene is possibly TRBD1 (6 bases). The CDR3 consists of 16 residues. The V gene's germline CDR1 is MNHEY and CDR2 SVGEGT. Trimming stripped 2 bases from V and 2 bases from J, with 10 bases between. The CDR3 DNA reads as TGTGCCAGCAGTTACCGAGGGGGTACTGGGGCCAACGTCCTGACTTTC. It yields the protein CASSYRGGTGANVLTF.